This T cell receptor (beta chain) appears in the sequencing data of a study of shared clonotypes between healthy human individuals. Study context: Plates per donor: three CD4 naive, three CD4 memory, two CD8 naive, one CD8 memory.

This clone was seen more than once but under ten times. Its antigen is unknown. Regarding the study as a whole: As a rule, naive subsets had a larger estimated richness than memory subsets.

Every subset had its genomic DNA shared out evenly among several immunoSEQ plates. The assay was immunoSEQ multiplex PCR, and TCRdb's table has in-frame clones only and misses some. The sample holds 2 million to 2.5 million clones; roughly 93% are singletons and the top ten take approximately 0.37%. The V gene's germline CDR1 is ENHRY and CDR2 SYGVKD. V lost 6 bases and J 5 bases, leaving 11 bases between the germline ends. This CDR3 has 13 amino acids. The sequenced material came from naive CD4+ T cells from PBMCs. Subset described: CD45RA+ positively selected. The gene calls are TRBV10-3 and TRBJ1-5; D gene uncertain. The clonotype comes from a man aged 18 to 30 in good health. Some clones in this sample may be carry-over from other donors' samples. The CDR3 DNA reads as TGTGCCATCAGAGCGGACGGGGATCAGCCCCAGCATTTT. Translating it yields CAIRADGDQPQHF.